This TCR beta chain was documented in a study of blood T cell repertoires in COVID-19. For the study at large: The analysed material was cDNA or gDNA that came from T cells, B-cell-depleted T cells, or PBMCs.

V was pared by 4 bases and J by 2 bases, with 8 bases of the junction left unmatched. Germline V gene data show CDR1 as SGHRS and CDR2 as YFSETQ. This CDR3 contains 15 residues. Participant reports of clinical history set cohort assignment. In the original analysis: Estimates of nucleated cell counts were drawn from the amplification of reference gene primers. The repertoire was sequenced with immunoSEQ multiplex PCR; TCRdb's copy has only in-frame clones and lacks some. V and J calls and clone size are as listed in that table; D and trimming were resolved from the DNA. The sample contains roughly 280,000 clones, 89% of which appear only once.

The receptor comes from a woman in her sixties or seventies who had recovered from COVID-19. The rearrangement links TRBV5-1 to TRBJ2-7; 8 nucleotides agree with TRBD2. The sequenced sample was PBMCs or T cells enriched from blood (not recorded which). In DNA, the CDR3 is TGCGCCAGCAGCGGGACCGTGCGGGGGGCCTACGAGCAGTACTTC. This encodes CASSGTVRGAYEQYF.